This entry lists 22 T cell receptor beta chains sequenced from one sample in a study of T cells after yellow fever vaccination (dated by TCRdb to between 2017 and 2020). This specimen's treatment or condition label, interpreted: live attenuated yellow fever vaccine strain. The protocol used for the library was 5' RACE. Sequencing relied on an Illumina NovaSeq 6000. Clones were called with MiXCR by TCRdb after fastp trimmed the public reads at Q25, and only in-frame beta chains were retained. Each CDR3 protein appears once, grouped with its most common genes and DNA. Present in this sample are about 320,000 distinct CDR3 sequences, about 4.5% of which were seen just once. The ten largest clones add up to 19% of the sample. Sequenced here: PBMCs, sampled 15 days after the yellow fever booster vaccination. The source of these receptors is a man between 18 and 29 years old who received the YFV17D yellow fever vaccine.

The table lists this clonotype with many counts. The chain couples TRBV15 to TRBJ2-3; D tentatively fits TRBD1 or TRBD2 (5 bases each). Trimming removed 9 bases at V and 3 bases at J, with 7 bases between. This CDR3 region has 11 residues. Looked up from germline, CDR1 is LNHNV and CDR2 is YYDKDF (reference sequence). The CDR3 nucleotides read TGTGCCACGGGGGAAACAGATACGCAGTATTTT. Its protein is CATGETDTQYF.

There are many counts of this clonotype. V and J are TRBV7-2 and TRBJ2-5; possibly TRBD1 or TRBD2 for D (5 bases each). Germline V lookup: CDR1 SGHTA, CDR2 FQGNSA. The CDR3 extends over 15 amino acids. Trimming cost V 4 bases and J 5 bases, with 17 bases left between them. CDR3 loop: CASSSRVGAGETQYF. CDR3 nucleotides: TGTGCCAGCAGCTCGAGGGTAGGGGCCGGGGAGACCCAGTACTTC.

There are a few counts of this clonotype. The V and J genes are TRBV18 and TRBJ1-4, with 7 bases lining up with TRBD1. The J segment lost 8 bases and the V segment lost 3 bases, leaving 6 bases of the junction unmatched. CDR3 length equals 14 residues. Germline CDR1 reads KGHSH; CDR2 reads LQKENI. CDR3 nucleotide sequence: TGTGCCAGCTCACCGGGACAGAGAGGCGAAAAACTGTTTTTT. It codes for CASSPGQRGEKLFF.

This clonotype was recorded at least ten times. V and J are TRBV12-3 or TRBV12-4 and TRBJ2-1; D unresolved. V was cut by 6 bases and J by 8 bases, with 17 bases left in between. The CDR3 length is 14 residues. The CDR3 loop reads CASSPYTGGDEQFF. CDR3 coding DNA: TGTGCCAGCAGCCCGTACACTGGTGGCGATGAGCAGTTCTTC.

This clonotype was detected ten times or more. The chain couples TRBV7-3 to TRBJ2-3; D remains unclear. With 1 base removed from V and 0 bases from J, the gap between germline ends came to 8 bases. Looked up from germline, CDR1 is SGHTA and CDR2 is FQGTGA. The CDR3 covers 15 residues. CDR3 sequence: CASSLNRRSTDTQYF. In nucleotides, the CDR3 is TGTGCCAGCAGCTTAAATCGGCGGAGCACAGATACGCAGTATTTT.

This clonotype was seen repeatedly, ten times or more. In DNA form, the CDR3 reads TGTGCCAGCAGCCACAGATCGACAGGGACCTACCAAGAGACCCAGTACTTC. Its protein is CASSHRSTGTYQETQYF. V is TRBV7-9 and J is TRBJ2-5; TRBD1 matches 7 bases. The CDR3 extends over 17 amino acids. V lost 5 bases and J lost 0; bases outside the gene matches: 12. Looked up from germline, CDR1 is SEHNR and CDR2 is FQNEAQ (reference sequence).

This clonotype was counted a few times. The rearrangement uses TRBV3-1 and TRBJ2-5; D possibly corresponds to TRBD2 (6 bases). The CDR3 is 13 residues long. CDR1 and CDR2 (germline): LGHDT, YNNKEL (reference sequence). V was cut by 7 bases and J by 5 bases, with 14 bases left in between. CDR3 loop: CASTPGVGETQYF. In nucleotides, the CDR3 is TGTGCCAGCACCCCGGGGGTCGGGGAGACCCAGTACTTC.

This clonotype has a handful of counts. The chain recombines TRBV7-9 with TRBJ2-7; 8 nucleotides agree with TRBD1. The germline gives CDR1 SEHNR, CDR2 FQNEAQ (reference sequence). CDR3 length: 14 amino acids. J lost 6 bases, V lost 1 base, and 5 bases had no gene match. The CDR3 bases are TGTGCCAGCAGCTTAGGGGACAGGATTCCCGAGCAGTACTTC. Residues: CASSLGDRIPEQYF.

The CDR3 sequence: CASSQASRTGDTGELFF. CDR3 nucleotides: TGCGCCAGCAGCCAGGCCTCTAGGACAGGGGACACCGGGGAGCTGTTTTTT. The chain links TRBV4-1 to TRBJ2-2; 9 positions match TRBD1. The CDR3 covers 17 residues. CDR1 MGHRA and CDR2 YSYEKL come from the germline V gene. After removal of 3 bases from V and 3 bases from J, the junction contained 8 bases not matched to a gene.

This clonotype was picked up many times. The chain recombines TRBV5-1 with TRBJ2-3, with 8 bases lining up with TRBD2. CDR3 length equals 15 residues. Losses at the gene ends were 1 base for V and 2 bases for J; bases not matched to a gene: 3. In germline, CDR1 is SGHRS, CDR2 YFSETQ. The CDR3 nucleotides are TGCGCCAGCAGCTTGAACGGGGGGGACACAGATACGCAGTATTTT. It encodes CASSLNGGDTDTQYF. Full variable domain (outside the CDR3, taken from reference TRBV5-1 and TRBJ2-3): KAGVTQTPRYLIKTRGQQVTLSCSPISGHRSVSWYQQTPGQGLQFLFEYFSETQRNKGNFPGRFSGRQFSNSRSEMNVSTLELGDSALYLCASSLNGGDTDTQYFGPGTRLTVL.

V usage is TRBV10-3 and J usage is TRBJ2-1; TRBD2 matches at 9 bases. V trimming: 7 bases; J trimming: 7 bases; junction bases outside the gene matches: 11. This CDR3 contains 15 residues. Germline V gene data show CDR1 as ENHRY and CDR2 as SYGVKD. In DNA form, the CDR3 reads TGTGCCATCACCCCCGGGACTAGCTCTAGTAATGAGCAGTTCTTC. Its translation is CAITPGTSSSNEQFF.

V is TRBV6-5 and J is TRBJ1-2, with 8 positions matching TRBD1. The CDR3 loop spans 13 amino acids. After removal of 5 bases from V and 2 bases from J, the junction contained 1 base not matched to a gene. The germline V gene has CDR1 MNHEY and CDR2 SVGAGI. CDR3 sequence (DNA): TGTGCCAGCAGTCGACAGGGGAACTATGGCTACACCTTC. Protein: CASSRQGNYGYTF.

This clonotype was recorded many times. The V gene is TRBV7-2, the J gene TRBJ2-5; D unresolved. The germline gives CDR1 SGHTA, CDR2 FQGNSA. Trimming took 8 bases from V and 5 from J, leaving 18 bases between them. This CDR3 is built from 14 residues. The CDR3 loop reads CASSPARSSETQYF. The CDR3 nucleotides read TGTGCCAGCTCCCCGGCTCGGTCTTCCGAGACCCAGTACTTC.

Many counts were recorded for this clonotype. CDR3 sequence reads: CATSGRGNTEAFF. The CDR3 nucleotides are TGTGCCACCAGCGGCCGGGGGAACACTGAAGCTTTCTTT. The rearrangement uses TRBV15 and TRBJ1-1, with unresolved D. Germline V gene data show CDR1 as LNHNV and CDR2 as YYDKDF (reference sequence). This CDR3 comprises 13 residues. Between the trimmed V and J ends, which lost 5 bases and 1 base, there was a span of 8 bases.

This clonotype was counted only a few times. The CDR3 reads CASSQRWRGDNEQFF. The CDR3 DNA reads TGCGCCAGCAGCCAACGTTGGCGGGGGGACAATGAGCAGTTCTTC. The chain recombines TRBV4-3 with TRBJ2-1; 8 bases fit TRBD2. V was clipped by 2 bases and J by 5 bases; unmatched bases: 5. CDR1 and CDR2 (germline): LGHNA, YSLEER. There are 15 residues in the CDR3.

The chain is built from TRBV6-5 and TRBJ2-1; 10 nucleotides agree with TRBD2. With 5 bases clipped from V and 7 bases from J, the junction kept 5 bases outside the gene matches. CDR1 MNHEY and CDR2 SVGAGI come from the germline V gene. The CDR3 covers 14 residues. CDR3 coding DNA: TGTGCCAGCAGTAAGGGGACTAGCGAGAATGAGCAGTTCTTC. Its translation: CASSKGTSENEQFF.

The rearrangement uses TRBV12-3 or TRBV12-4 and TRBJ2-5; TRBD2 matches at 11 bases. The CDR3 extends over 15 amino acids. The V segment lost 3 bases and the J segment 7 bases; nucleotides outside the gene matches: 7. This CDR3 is CASSFVLAGGGTQYF. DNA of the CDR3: TGTGCCAGCAGTTTTGTCCTAGCGGGAGGTGGGACCCAGTACTTC.

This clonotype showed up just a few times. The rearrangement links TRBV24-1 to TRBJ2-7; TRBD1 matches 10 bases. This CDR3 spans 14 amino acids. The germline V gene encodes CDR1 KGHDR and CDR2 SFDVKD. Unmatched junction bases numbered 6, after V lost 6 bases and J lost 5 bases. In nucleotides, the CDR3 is TGTGCCACCAGTTCGGGACAGGGGATAGACGAGCAGTACTTC. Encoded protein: CATSSGQGIDEQYF.

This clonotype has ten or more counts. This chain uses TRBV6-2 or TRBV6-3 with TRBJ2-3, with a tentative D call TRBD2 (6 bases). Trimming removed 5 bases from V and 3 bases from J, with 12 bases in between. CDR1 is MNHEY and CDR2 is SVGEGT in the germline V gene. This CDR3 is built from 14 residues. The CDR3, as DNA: TGTGCCAGCAGTCACGGGACTCCGACAGATACGCAGTATTTT. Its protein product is CASSHGTPTDTQYF.

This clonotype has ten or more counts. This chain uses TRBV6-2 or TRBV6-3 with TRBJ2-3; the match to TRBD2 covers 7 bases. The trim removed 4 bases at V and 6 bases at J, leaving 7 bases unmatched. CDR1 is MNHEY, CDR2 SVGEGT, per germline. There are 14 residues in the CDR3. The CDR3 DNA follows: TGTGCCAGCAGTTGGAGCGGGGAGGGGGATACGCAGTATTTT. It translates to CASSWSGEGDTQYF.

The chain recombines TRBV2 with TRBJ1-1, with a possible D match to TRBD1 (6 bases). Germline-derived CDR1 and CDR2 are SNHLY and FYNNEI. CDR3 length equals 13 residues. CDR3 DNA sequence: TGTGTTGCCGGGGGGCGGGGGAACACTGAAGCTTTCTTT. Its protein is CVAGGRGNTEAFF. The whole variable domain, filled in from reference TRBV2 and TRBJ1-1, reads EPEVTQTPSHQVTQMGQEVILRCVPISNHLYFYWYRQILGQKVEFLVSFYNNEISEKSEIFDDQFSVERPDGSNFTLKIRSTKLEDSAMYFCVAGGRGNTEAFFGQGTRLTVV.

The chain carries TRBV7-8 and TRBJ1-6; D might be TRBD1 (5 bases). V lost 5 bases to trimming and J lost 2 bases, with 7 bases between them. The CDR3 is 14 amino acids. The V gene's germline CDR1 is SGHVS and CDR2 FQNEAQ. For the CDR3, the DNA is TGTGCCAGCAGCCCAGGGACCTATAATTCACCCCTCCACTTT. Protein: CASSPGTYNSPLHF. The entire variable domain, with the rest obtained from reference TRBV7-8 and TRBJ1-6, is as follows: GAGVSQSPRYKVAKRGQDVALRCDPISGHVSLFWYQQALGQGPEFLTYFQNEAQLDKSGLPSDRFFAERPEGSVSTLKIQRTQQEDSAVYLCASSPGTYNSPLHFGNGTRLTVT.